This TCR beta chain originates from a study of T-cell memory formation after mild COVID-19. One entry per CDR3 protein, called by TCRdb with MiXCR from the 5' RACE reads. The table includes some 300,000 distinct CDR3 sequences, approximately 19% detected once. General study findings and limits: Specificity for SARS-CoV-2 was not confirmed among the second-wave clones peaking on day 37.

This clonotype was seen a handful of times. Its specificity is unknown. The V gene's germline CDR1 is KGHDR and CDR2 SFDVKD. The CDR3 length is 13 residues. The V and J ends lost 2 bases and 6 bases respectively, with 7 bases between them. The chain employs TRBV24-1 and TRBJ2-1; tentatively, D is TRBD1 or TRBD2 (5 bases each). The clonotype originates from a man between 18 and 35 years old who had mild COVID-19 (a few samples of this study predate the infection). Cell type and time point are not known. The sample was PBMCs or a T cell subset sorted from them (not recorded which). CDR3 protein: CATSDWGTNEQFF. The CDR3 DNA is TGTGCCACCAGTGATTGGGGGACCAATGAGCAGTTCTTC.